A single sample is the source of the 19 T cell receptor beta chains below, sequenced in a study of beta chain features in type 1 diabetes. The isolated RNA, all of it, was reverse transcribed, so expressed TCRB transcripts were what got sequenced. Sequencing was performed with immunoSEQ multiplex PCR; in TCRdb, only in-frame clones are kept and a portion is missing. The table has around 280,000 clones, about 8% seen once; the top ten hold 1%. Material: central memory CD4+ T cells from blood. These receptors all come from a woman under 30 in good health.

There are a few counts of this clone. This may stem from a read error, because a much larger clone lies one nucleotide away. The same CDR3 can be traced to other DNA sequences in this sample. The chain uses TRBV11-3 and TRBJ2-5; no definite D call. Trimming removed 4 bases from V and 2 bases from J, with 2 bases in between. The CDR3 loop spans 11 amino acids. Germline assignment: CDR1 SGHNT and CDR2 YENEEA. CDR3 amino acids: CASSSQETQYF. The CDR3 DNA follows: TGTGCCAGCAGCTCACAAGAGACCCAGTACTTC.

This clone has more than one count but fewer than ten. The chain is built from TRBV7-2 and TRBJ1-4; TRBD1 matches 9 bases. With 7 bases clipped from V and 5 bases from J, the junction kept 5 bases outside the gene matches. Germline CDR1 and CDR2: SGHTA and FQGNSA. This CDR3 is built from 14 residues. This CDR3 is CASKPGQGNEKLFF. CDR3 nucleotides: TGTGCCAGCAAGCCGGGACAGGGCAATGAAAAACTGTTTTTT.

This clone was detected only a few times. This chain uses TRBV7-2 with TRBJ1-6; TRBD1 might be the D (5 bases). Trimming stripped 6 bases from V and 7 bases from J, with 22 bases between. The germline gives CDR1 SGHTA, CDR2 FQGNSA. The CDR3 runs 17 residues. CDR3 in amino acids: CASSSFGGAGGNSPLHF. CDR3 sequence (DNA): TGTGCCAGCAGTTCATTTGGGGGTGCAGGAGGGAATTCACCCCTCCACTTT.

Turning to this clone: This may stem from a read error, because a much larger clone lies one nucleotide away. This chain connects TRBV7-9 to TRBJ2-6, with D unresolved. V lost 5 bases and J 0 bases, leaving 5 bases between the germline ends. This CDR3 region has 14 residues. Germline V CDR1 and CDR2: SEHNR, FQNEAQ (reference sequence). The CDR3 spells CASSQSSGANVLTF. CDR3 in DNA: TGTGCCAGCAGCCAGAGCTCTGGGGCCAACGTCCTGACTTTC. Full variable domain (remainder filled in from reference TRBV7-9 and TRBJ2-6): DTGVSQNPRHKITKRGQNVTFRCDPISEHNRLYWYRQTLGQGPEFLTYFQNEAQLEKSRLLSDRFSAERPKGSFSTLEIQRTEQGDSAMYLCASSQSSGANVLTFGAGSRLTVL.

The genes are TRBV12-5 and TRBJ2-2; the D is unclear. Trimming stripped 0 bases from V and 2 bases from J, with 7 bases between. The length of the CDR3 is 15 residues. Germline loops: CDR1 LGHNT, CDR2 FRNRAP. The DNA for the CDR3 is TGTGCTAGTGGTTTGGTGGACGGTAACACCGGGGAGCTGTTTTTT. Translated, it gives CASGLVDGNTGELFF.

The J gene is TRBJ1-5, the V gene TRBV18; D is perhaps TRBD1 (6 bases). V was shortened by 2 bases and J by 7 bases, with 9 bases between the two germline ends. CDR1 and CDR2 from the germline V gene are KGHSH and LQKENI. CDR3 length: 13 amino acids. This CDR3 is CASSPYRDQPQHF. DNA of the CDR3: TGTGCCAGCTCACCATACAGGGACCAGCCCCAGCATTTT. The variable domain in full, with the rest retrieved from reference TRBV18 and TRBJ1-5, is NAGVMQNPRHLVRRRGQEARLRCSPMKGHSHVYWYRQLPEEGLKFMVYLQKENIIDESGMPKERFSAEFPKEGPSILRIQQVVRGDSAAYFCASSPYRDQPQHFGDGTRLSIL.

V gene TRBV30 combines with J gene TRBJ2-7; 9 nucleotides line up with TRBD1. Germline CDR1 reads GTSNPN; CDR2 reads SVGIG (reference sequence). After removal of 6 bases from V and 5 bases from J, the junction contained 11 bases not matched to a gene. The CDR3 extends over 14 amino acids. CDR3 in amino acids: CACRPDTGGNEQYF. The DNA for the CDR3 is TGTGCCTGTCGCCCGGACACAGGGGGCAACGAGCAGTACTTC. Supplemented by reference TRBV30 and TRBJ2-7, the full variable domain reads SQTIHQWPATLVQPVGSPLSLECTVEGTSNPNLYWYRQAAGRGLQLLFYSVGIGQISSEVPQNLSASRPQDRQFILSSKKLLLSDSGFYLCACRPDTGGNEQYFGPGTRLTVT.

The rearrangement links TRBV30 to TRBJ1-5, with 8 positions matching TRBD1. In germline, CDR1 is GTSNPN, CDR2 SVGIG (reference sequence). The V and J ends lost 2 bases and 0 bases, in that order; junction bases with no gene match: 3. The CDR3 loop spans 15 amino acids. CDR3 protein: CAWSSGGNSNQPQHF. The CDR3 nucleotides read TGTGCCTGGAGTTCAGGGGGCAATAGCAATCAGCCCCAGCATTTT.

This clone was observed a handful of times. V gene TRBV15 combines with J gene TRBJ1-2, with 9 bases that match TRBD1. The CDR3 sequence is 15 residues long. Germline lookup yields CDR1 LNHNV and CDR2 YYDKDF (reference sequence). V was pared by 0 bases and J by 7 bases, with 6 bases of the junction left unmatched. The CDR3 loop is CATSRDPGQGFGYTF. Here the CDR3 DNA reads TGTGCCACCAGCAGAGATCCGGGACAGGGTTTTGGCTACACCTTC.

This clone showed up just a few times. The chain employs TRBV6-5 and TRBJ2-7; D possibly corresponds to TRBD1 (5 bases). Germline values: CDR1 MNHEY, CDR2 SVGAGI. Between the trimmed V and J ends, which lost 9 bases and 2 bases, there was a span of 11 bases. The CDR3 contains 12 residues. CDR3 region: CASGAGPYEQYV. The CDR3 coding sequence is TGTGCCAGTGGAGCAGGGCCCTACGAGCAGTACGTC.

J is TRBJ1-5 and V is TRBV27; D gene uncertain. CDR1 and CDR2 from the germline V gene are MNHEY and SMNVEV (reference sequence). V dropped 6 bases and J dropped 7 bases, with 10 bases sitting between them. This CDR3 has 12 residues. In DNA form, the CDR3 reads TGTGCCAGCAGCCCGGCGGGGCAGCCCCAGCATTTT. Translated: CASSPAGQPQHF.

This clone occurred a few times. This chain uses TRBV6-5 with TRBJ1-2; no clear D. CDR3 size: 13 residues. Germline V gene lookup returns CDR1 MNHEY and CDR2 SVGAGI. V was cut by 5 bases and J by 2 bases, with 9 bases left in between. The CDR3 nucleotides are TGTGCCAGCAGTCGAGACGGGAACTATGGCTACACCTTC. Translating it yields CASSRDGNYGYTF.

This chain links TRBV28 with TRBJ2-1, with unresolved D. The V gene lost 1 base and the J gene lost 4 bases, with 8 bases spanning the gap. Germline V CDR1 and CDR2: MDHEN, SYDVKM. There are 14 residues in the CDR3. The CDR3 nucleotides read TGTGCCAGCAGTTTATTGGGCGGATACAATGAGCAGTTCTTC. This sequence encodes CASSLLGGYNEQFF.

Only a few counts were recorded for this clone. This chain connects TRBV7-9 to TRBJ2-1; unclear D gene. CDR1 is SEHNR and CDR2 is FQNEAQ in the germline V gene (reference sequence). V shed 2 bases and J shed 5 bases, with 13 bases lying between them. CDR3 length equals 15 residues. The CDR3 region has the DNA TGTGCCAGCAGCTTAATAGGAGCTCGGAACAATGAGCAGTTCTTC. It codes for CASSLIGARNNEQFF.

This clone was counted only a few times. This rearrangement joins TRBV7-2 to TRBJ1-1; a possible D gene is TRBD1 (5 bases). Trimming removed 6 bases from V and 6 bases from J, with 11 bases in between. Germline V gene sequence: CDR1 SGHTA, CDR2 FQGNSA. The CDR3 covers 12 residues. The CDR3 DNA reads TGTGCCAGCAGGTGGCCGGGGGCTGAAGCTTTCTTT. Protein sequence: CASRWPGAEAFF.

This clone was detected a few times. The gene calls are TRBV9 and TRBJ2-2, with 8 nucleotides matching TRBD2. CDR1 is SGDLS and CDR2 is YYNGEE in the germline V gene. The CDR3 has 16 residues. V gave up 0 bases and J gave up 1 base; unmatched junction bases: 2. The CDR3 bases are TGTGCCAGCAGCGTAGAAACTAGCGGGAACACCGGGGAGCTGTTTTTT. Translating gives CASSVETSGNTGELFF.

There are a few counts of this clone. The chain employs TRBV15 and TRBJ2-4, with 9 nucleotides matching TRBD2. Trimming removed 8 bases from V and 0 bases from J; junction bases left unmatched: 8. Germline V lookup: CDR1 LNHNV, CDR2 YYDKDF (reference sequence). The CDR3 is 16 residues long. CDR3 nucleotides: TGTGCCACCTTGGAAACTAGCGGGCGAGCCAAAAACATTCAGTACTTC. Amino acids: CATLETSGRAKNIQYF.

This chain connects TRBV2 to TRBJ2-3; no clear D gene. The ends were cut back, 6 bases at V and 4 bases at J, with 11 bases in the middle. This CDR3 spans 13 amino acids. Germline CDR1 is SNHLY and CDR2 is FYNNEI. The CDR3, as DNA: TGTGCCAGCAGCCCCCGGTCGGCAGATACGCAGTATTTT. Its protein product is CASSPRSADTQYF.

CDR3 sequence reads: CAISDPTPGQGGYTF. The CDR3 DNA reads as TGTGCCATCAGTGACCCCACGCCGGGACAGGGTGGCTACACCTTC. The genes are TRBV10-3 and TRBJ1-2, with TRBD1 matching 9 bases. Per the germline V gene, CDR1 is ENHRY and CDR2 is SYGVKD. The junction had 9 bases not matched to a gene; V was cut back by 3 bases and J by 7 bases. The CDR3 is 15 residues long.